Each of the 8 T cell receptor beta chains below was sequenced from the same sample in a study of blood T cells in healthy people across ages. Then a second PCR, running about 7 to 11 cycles, was carried out with a sample-barcoded 5' primer and a J-beta primer mix. TCRdb passed the 5' RACE reads through MiXCR, listing each CDR3 protein once. Among 700,000 to 850,000 distinct CDR3 sequences, around 36% were seen once, and the ten largest hold roughly 13%. Source material: blood. The receptors were sampled from a young man in good health.

The V gene is TRBV20-1, the J gene TRBJ2-7; 7 nucleotides align to TRBD1. Losses at the gene ends were 6 bases for V and 4 bases for J; bases not matched to a gene: 9. Germline CDR1 is DFQATT and CDR2 is SNEGSKA (reference sequence). This CDR3 has 13 residues. Written as DNA, the CDR3 is TGCAGTGCAGACCCCGGGACAGATTACGAGCAGTACTTC. Amino acid sequence: CSADPGTDYEQYF.

This clonotype was counted ten times or more. The genes are TRBV12-3 or TRBV12-4 and TRBJ1-2, with D hard to call. V was clipped by 5 bases and J by 4 bases, with 5 bases between them. This CDR3 comprises 11 residues. CDR3 nucleotides: TGTGCCAGCAGTACAGCCTATGGCTACACCTTC. This sequence encodes CASSTAYGYTF.

The chain combines TRBV20-1 with TRBJ2-1, with 8 nucleotides matching TRBD1. The CDR3 is made up of 13 amino acids. Trimming removed 4 bases from V and 6 bases from J; junction bases left unmatched: 5. The germline V gene encodes CDR1 DFQATT and CDR2 SNEGSKA (reference sequence). The CDR3 coding sequence is TGCAGTGCTAACCAGGGGGCCTTCAATGAGCAGTTCTTC. Translation: CSANQGAFNEQFF.

V usage is TRBV6-6 and J usage is TRBJ2-5, with D hard to call. From germline, CDR1 is MNHNY and CDR2 SVGAGI (reference sequence). V was shortened by 5 bases and J by 1 base, with 8 bases between the two germline ends. The CDR3 sequence is 13 residues long. The CDR3 DNA reads as TGTGCCAGCAGTGGGCAGTCCCAAGAGACCCAGTACTTC. Its translation: CASSGQSQETQYF.

This clonotype was seen only once. Possible read error: a much larger clone is one base away. This chain connects TRBV12-3 or TRBV12-4 to TRBJ2-3; TRBD1 matches 9 bases. This CDR3 has 15 residues. CDR3 sequence reads: CTSTSNRGRTDTQYF. CDR3 coding DNA: TGTACCAGCACCTCTAACAGGGGGCGGACAGATACGCAGTATTTT.

There are a few counts of this clonotype. In nucleotides, the CDR3 is TGTGCCAGCAGCCTCAGGACCACCTACGAGCAGTACTTC. As protein: CASSLRTTYEQYF. The chain combines TRBV12-3 or TRBV12-4 with TRBJ2-7; D is unclear. The CDR3 spans 13 residues. V was pared by 6 bases and J by 2 bases, with 11 bases between.

The CDR3 here is CASSPGSRAGELFF. The CDR3 coding sequence is TGTGCCAGCAGCCCCGGGAGTAGGGCCGGGGAGCTGTTTTTT. The genes are TRBV3-1 and TRBJ2-2; D might be TRBD2 (6 bases). V was cut by 4 bases and J by 6 bases, with 12 bases left in between. CDR3 size: 14 residues. CDR1 is LGHDT, CDR2 YNNKEL, per germline (reference sequence).

The chain is built from TRBV5-1 and TRBJ1-1; the D is unclear. The CDR3 length is 14 residues. Germline V gene lookup returns CDR1 SGHRS and CDR2 YFSETQ. V dropped 5 bases and J dropped 1 base, with 12 bases sitting between them. The CDR3 coding sequence is TGCGCCAGCAGGCCCTTCCGGGGGAACACTGAAGCTTTCTTT. It is translated as CASRPFRGNTEAFF.